Detailed here is one T cell receptor beta chain. What it binds is not known. V was clipped by 4 bases and J by 0 bases, with 15 bases between them. The germline V gene has CDR1 SGDLS and CDR2 YYNGEE. The CDR3 runs 16 residues. The whole isolated RNA underwent reverse transcription, so sequencing captured expressed TCRB transcripts. Assay: immunoSEQ multiplex PCR; the TCRdb copy retains only in-frame clones and omits some. The sample has about 300,000 clones, about 8.5% seen once. This sample stems from a study of beta chain features in type 1 diabetes. General study points: PCR may have favored shorter templates equally in patients and controls. More deletions and fewer insertions at VDJ junctions were seen in type 1 diabetes patients.

The receptor's source is a young woman in good health. This chain links TRBV9 with TRBJ2-3; no firm D call. The specimen was central memory CD4+ T cells from blood. The CDR3 coding sequence is TGTGCCAGCAGCTCCGCCGGATGGGCTAGCACAGATACGCAGTATTTT. As protein: CASSSAGWASTDTQYF.